The sequence of this TCR beta chain was determined in a study of response to subunit inactivated influenza vaccine. General study points: Each seasonal flu vaccination may recruit only limited new T cells, authors suggested.

Comment on this clonotype: Its specificity is unknown.

TCRdb reprocessed the RT-PCR reads with MiXCR, giving one entry per CDR3 protein. The table records 500,000 to 600,000 distinct CDR3 sequences, about 15% of them present only once. The CDR3 covers 17 residues. Trimming at V came to 1 base and at J to 4 bases, leaving 9 bases not matched to a gene. From germline, CDR1 is LGHNA and CDR2 YSLEER. This clonotype originated in a man aged 45 to 70 who received an inactivated influenza vaccine. The chain employs TRBV4-3 and TRBJ2-1; 8 bases agree with TRBD2. Sequences were derived from CD4+ T cells sorted from PBMCs, sampled about 23 months after vaccination. The CDR3 DNA sequence: TGCGCCAGCAGCCAAGTTCTCGCGGGAGGCCAGTACAATGAGCAGTTCTTC. Its translation is CASSQVLAGGQYNEQFF.